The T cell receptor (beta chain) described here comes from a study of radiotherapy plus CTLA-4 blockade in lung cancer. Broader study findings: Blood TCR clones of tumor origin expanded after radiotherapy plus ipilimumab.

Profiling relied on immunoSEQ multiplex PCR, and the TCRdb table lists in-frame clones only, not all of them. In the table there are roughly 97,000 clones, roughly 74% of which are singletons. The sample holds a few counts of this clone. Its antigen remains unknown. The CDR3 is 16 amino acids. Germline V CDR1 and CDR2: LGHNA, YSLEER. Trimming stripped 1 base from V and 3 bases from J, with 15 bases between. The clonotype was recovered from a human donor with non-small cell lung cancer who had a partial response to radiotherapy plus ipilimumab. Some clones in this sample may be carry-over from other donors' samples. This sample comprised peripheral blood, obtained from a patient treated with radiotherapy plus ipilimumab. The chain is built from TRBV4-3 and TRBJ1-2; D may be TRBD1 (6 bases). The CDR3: CASSQASFNRDYGYTF. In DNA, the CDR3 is TGCGCCAGCAGCCAAGCTTCGTTTAACAGGGACTATGGCTACACCTTC.